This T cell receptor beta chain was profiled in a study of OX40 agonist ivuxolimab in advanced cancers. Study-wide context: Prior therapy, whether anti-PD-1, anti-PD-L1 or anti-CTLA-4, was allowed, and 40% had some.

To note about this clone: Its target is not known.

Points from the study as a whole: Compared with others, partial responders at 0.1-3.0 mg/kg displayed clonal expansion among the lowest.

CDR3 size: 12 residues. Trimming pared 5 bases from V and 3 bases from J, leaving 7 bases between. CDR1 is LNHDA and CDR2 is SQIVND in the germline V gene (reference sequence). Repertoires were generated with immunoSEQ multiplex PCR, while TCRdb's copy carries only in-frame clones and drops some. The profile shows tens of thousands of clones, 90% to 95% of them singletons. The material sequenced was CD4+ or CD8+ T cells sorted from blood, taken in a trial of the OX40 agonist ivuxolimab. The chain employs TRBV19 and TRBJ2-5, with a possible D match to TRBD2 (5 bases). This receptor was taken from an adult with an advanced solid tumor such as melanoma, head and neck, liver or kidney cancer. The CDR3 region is CASSWGEETQYF. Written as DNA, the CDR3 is TGTGCCAGTAGTTGGGGAGAAGAGACCCAGTACTTC.